One T cell receptor (beta chain) is described in this entry. What it binds is not known. Germline V gives CDR1 ENHRY, CDR2 SYGVKD. V was pared by 3 bases and J by 7 bases, with 15 bases between. This CDR3 has 14 amino acids. This sample is part of a study of tumor-infiltrating lymphocytes in primary liver carcinoma. RNA and DNA were co-extracted from around 20-30 mg of unsorted bulk tissue. No treatment had been given to the patients, who were chronically infected with HBV. Every tumor specimen contained over 85% viable tumor cells. Findings and caveats of the study: Significantly greater top-250-clone fractions characterized tumors relative to blood (p = 0.039). Only about 7-24% of top clones spanned all five tumor regions.

The researchers produced TCR beta cDNA from around 0.5 ug total RNA with a constant-region primer. Three-round nested multiplex PCR performed with slightly modified ARM-PCR produced the TCR beta libraries. Amplification in the first two PCR rounds was performed using TRBV1-TRBV30 forward primers and a C-beta reverse primer for approximately 10 cycles each. TCRdb used MiXCR to reprocess the multiplex PCR reads, holding one entry per CDR3 protein. The data contain fewer than 75,000 distinct CDR3 sequences, just over 70% of them singletons. The sample was liver tumor tissue from sampling region 2. Noted subset: tumor region T2, inferior pole. The sequence was collected from a man in his forties with primary liver carcinoma and hepatitis B virus infection. The V gene is TRBV10-3, the J gene TRBJ1-1; weak D call: TRBD1 (6 bases). The CDR3 reads CAISDTIRDIEAFF. CDR3 sequence (DNA): TGTGCCATCAGTGACACAATAAGGGACATTGAAGCTTTCTTT.